This TCR beta chain is drawn from a study of T cells in Graves' hyperthyroidism and ophthalmopathy. Study at large: Pretreatment peripheral blood was obtained at initial diagnosis. Study results and caveats: Most thyroid clonotypes that were expanded above 0.001 also turned up in blood. Ophthalmopathy was predicted by the model a median of about six months ahead of onset.

The V gene's germline CDR1 is MNHNS and CDR2 SASEGT. The CDR3 sequence is 17 residues long. With V trimmed by 4 bases and J by 3 bases, 9 bases remained unmatched. Amplification of TCR beta CDR3 regions was performed using RNA transcripts as template. Using the HTBI primer set, a first-round RT-PCR was run on the TCR CDR3. TCRdb reprocessed the multiplex PCR reads with MiXCR, giving one entry per CDR3 protein. The sample lists under 450,000 distinct CDR3 sequences; 17% were seen once. This clonotype was observed many times. Its antigen is still unknown. The clonotype was recovered from a woman aged 30 to 39 with Graves' hyperthyroidism that later progressed to Graves' ophthalmopathy. The chain links TRBV6-1 to TRBJ2-2, with TRBD2 matching 9 bases. What was sequenced was blood. The CDR3 DNA reads as TGTGCCAGCAGTGTATCAAGCGGGGGGAGATACACCGGGGAGCTGTTTTTT. This translates into CASSVSSGGRYTGELFF.